This T cell receptor (beta chain) was sequenced in a study of cytomegalovirus exposure and HLA in healthy donors. Whole-study context: Within an early data release were 80 million to 90 million unique TCRs drawn from HLA-typed donors.

General study findings and limits: The presence/absence work took it that sequencing depth was about the same across donors. CMV serostatus was the only immune exposure information that was available.

Concerning this clone: Its antigen is not identified.

Germline V CDR1 and CDR2: GTSNPN, SVGIG (reference sequence). The CDR3 is 16 amino acids. The trim removed 1 base at V and 5 bases at J, leaving 9 bases unmatched. PCR primers comprised 60 Vbeta and 13 Jbeta primers. Some clones are missing from TCRdb's copy, which holds only in-frame ones; the method was immunoSEQ multiplex PCR. The table lists about 75,000 clones. The source material was PBMCs. The chain is built from TRBV30 and TRBJ2-1, with TRBD2 matching over 9 bases. This TCR derives from a man aged 35 to 55 in good health and CMV-seronegative. The CDR3 loop is CAWSGGLAASDNEQFF. CDR3 DNA: TGTGCCTGGAGTGGGGGACTAGCCGCATCCGACAATGAGCAGTTCTTC.